This TCR beta chain was captured in a study of a mutant IDH1 vaccine in newly diagnosed glioma. Study-wide background: Radiotherapy alone preceded vaccination by 4-6 weeks; alternatively, vaccination started with temozolomide cycles.

Time point here: week 23, last vaccination. A 20-mer mutant IDH1 peptide at 300 ug was injected subcutaneously with topical imiquimod. Concerning this clone itself: Its target is not known.

Clones were read by immunoSEQ multiplex PCR, and TCRdb kept only the in-frame ones, dropping some. The sample gives just over 65,000 clones, about 87% of which show up once; 13% is in the top ten. CDR3 length: 16 amino acids. Germline assignment: CDR1 SEHNR and CDR2 FQNEAQ (reference sequence). V lost 2 bases and J lost 0, with 8 bases in between. This clonotype was sampled from a man younger than 35 with glioma. The chain has TRBV7-9 and TRBJ2-6; unclear D gene. The sample consisted of PBMCs, taken from a glioma patient whose treatment included an IDH1 peptide vaccine. CDR3 residues: CASSLFGNSGANVLTF. The CDR3 DNA reads as TGTGCCAGCAGCTTATTCGGAAACTCTGGGGCCAACGTCCTGACTTTC.